One sample yielded the 24 T cell receptor beta chains listed below, sequenced in a study of blood T cell repertoires in COVID-19. Measured with immunoSEQ multiplex PCR; TCRdb has only the in-frame clones, and not every one. The table lists around 220,000 clones, approximately 86% of them singletons. The specimen was peripheral blood. These receptors came from a woman of 80 years or more with active or convalescent COVID-19.

V is TRBV19 and J is TRBJ2-3; possibly TRBD1 for D (6 bases). With 2 bases removed from V and 2 bases from J, the gap between germline ends came to 14 bases. The CDR3 is 16 residues long. Germline V lookup: CDR1 LNHDA, CDR2 SQIVND (reference sequence). The CDR3 coding sequence is TGTGCCAGTAGTATAAAGGGACATCTTATCACAGATACGCAGTATTTT. The encoded protein is CASSIKGHLITDTQYF.

The chain links TRBV28 to TRBJ1-1; D not certain. Germline V lookup: CDR1 MDHEN, CDR2 SYDVKM. Trimming shortened V by 4 bases and J by 2 bases, and 11 bases separated the two germline ends. There are 14 residues in the CDR3. CDR3 nucleotide sequence: TGTGCCAGCAGTTCACCCCTACCAAACACTGAAGCTTTCTTT. Protein sequence: CASSSPLPNTEAFF.

V gene TRBV2 combines with J gene TRBJ2-1, with TRBD2 matching 12 bases. Germline V gene sequence: CDR1 SNHLY, CDR2 FYNNEI. CDR3 size: 15 residues. V shed 3 bases and J 8 bases; nucleotides not matched to a gene: 5. The CDR3 protein is CASSETTSGSYEQFF. The CDR3 DNA follows: TGTGCCAGCAGTGAGACGACTAGCGGGAGTTATGAGCAGTTCTTC.

This clone turned up a few times. The genes are TRBV6-1 and TRBJ1-2, with TRBD1 identical over 7 bases. This CDR3 region has 14 residues. The trim removed 3 bases at V and 7 bases at J, leaving 8 bases unmatched. Per the germline V gene, CDR1 is MNHNS and CDR2 is SASEGT. The CDR3: CASSEYDRAPGYTF. The CDR3 DNA sequence: TGTGCCAGCAGTGAGTACGACAGGGCACCTGGCTACACCTTC.

Turning to this clone: One junction end does not reproduce the germline sequence, and a read error may be involved. This chain links TRBV7-7 with TRBJ2-2; 9 positions agree with TRBD2. CDR1 is SSHAT and CDR2 is FNYEAQ in the germline V gene (reference sequence). The CDR3 is 15 amino acids. The CDR3: CASSLESGRIGELFF. The CDR3 region has the DNA TGTGCTAGCAGCTTAGAGAGCGGGAGGATCGGGGAGCTGTTTTTT.

The chain joins TRBV2 to TRBJ1-5; TRBD1 is a possible D gene (6 bases). The CDR3 sequence is 13 residues long. Germline-derived CDR1 and CDR2 are SNHLY and FYNNEI. The V end lost 2 bases, the J end lost 9 bases, and 11 bases lay between the germline ends. The CDR3 DNA reads as TGTGCCAGCAGTGAACAGGGGTCAGGGCCCCAGCATTTT. This sequence encodes CASSEQGSGPQHF.

This clone was found once. The gene calls are TRBV28 and TRBJ2-4; 14 bases fit TRBD2. The junction had 8 bases not matched to a gene; V was cut back by 4 bases and J by 6 bases. This CDR3 comprises 17 residues. Germline CDR1 MDHEN, CDR2 SYDVKM. The CDR3 here is CASSSHRLAGGGNIQYF. In DNA, the CDR3 is TGTGCCAGCAGTTCCCACCGACTAGCGGGGGGGGGAAACATTCAGTACTTC.

The chain combines TRBV28 with TRBJ2-4, with unresolved D. The V and J ends lost 6 bases and 4 bases respectively, with 10 bases between them. The CDR3 sequence is 13 residues long. Germline loops: CDR1 MDHEN, CDR2 SYDVKM. CDR3 residues: CASSLIEKNIQYF. In DNA, the CDR3 is TGTGCCAGCAGCCTGATAGAAAAAAACATTCAGTACTTC.

This chain links TRBV19 with TRBJ1-5; 12 bases agree with TRBD1. In germline, CDR1 is LNHDA, CDR2 SQIVND (reference sequence). The CDR3 extends over 16 amino acids. Germline trimming cut 5 bases from V and 3 bases from J; bases unmatched to any gene: 5. CDR3 in DNA: TGTGCCAGTAGTTCTAGGGACAGGGGGCACAATCAGCCCCAGCATTTT. Amino acid sequence: CASSSRDRGHNQPQHF.

The gene calls are TRBV19 and TRBJ1-6; 11 nucleotides match TRBD1. CDR1 and CDR2 (germline): LNHDA, SQIVND (reference sequence). V was pared by 7 bases and J by 7 bases, with 9 bases of the junction left unmatched. This CDR3 contains 16 residues. The CDR3 nucleotides read TGTGCCAGTACCCACCGAGGGGACAGGGGGAATTCACCCCTCCACTTT. The encoded protein is CASTHRGDRGNSPLHF.

This clone was counted a few times. V is TRBV7-6 and J is TRBJ2-1; TRBD2 matches at 9 bases. Germline V gene sequence: CDR1 SGHVS, CDR2 FNYEAQ. The CDR3 covers 15 residues. V lost 5 bases and J lost 8; bases outside the gene matches: 10. The DNA for the CDR3 is TGTGCCAGCAGCCGCGGGAGGGGACCCCCCCATGAGCAGTTCTTC. Encoded protein: CASSRGRGPPHEQFF. Drawing the rest from reference TRBV7-6 and TRBJ2-1, the complete variable domain is GAGVSQSPRYKVTKRGQDVALRCDPISGHVSLYWYRQALGQGPEFLTYFNYEAQQDKSGLPNDRFSAERPEGSISTLTIQRTEQRDSAMYRCASSRGRGPPHEQFFGPGTRLTVL.

The chain is built from TRBV7-7 and TRBJ1-5, with unresolved D. Per germline, CDR1 SSHAT and CDR2 FNYEAQ (reference sequence). The CDR3 has 13 residues. V dropped 1 base and J dropped 6 bases, with 7 bases sitting between them. The CDR3 nucleotides are TGTGCCAGCAGCTTAGATGCCGGTCAGCCCCAGCATTTT. Residues: CASSLDAGQPQHF.

The chain uses TRBV27 and TRBJ1-4; 9 positions agree with TRBD1. Germline V gene sequence: CDR1 MNHEY, CDR2 SMNVEV (reference sequence). The CDR3 has 15 residues. After removal of 4 bases from V and 10 bases from J, the junction contained 10 bases not matched to a gene. The CDR3 sequence: CASSSLGQGGAKLFF. The CDR3, as DNA: TGTGCCAGCAGTTCATTGGGACAGGGCGGCGCAAAACTGTTTTTT. The full variable domain, its missing parts supplied by reference TRBV27 and TRBJ1-4, is EAQVTQNPRYLITVTGKKLTVTCSQNMNHEYMSWYRQDPGLGLRQIYYSMNVEVTDKGDVPEGYKVSRKEKRNFPLILESPSPNQTSLYFCASSSLGQGGAKLFFGSGTQLSVL.

The CDR3, as DNA: TGTGCCAGTAAGGCGGCGGAGTTCACAGATACGCAGTATTTT. Translated, it gives CASKAAEFTDTQYF. The chain links TRBV19 to TRBJ2-3; no clear D. The V gene lost 7 bases and the J gene lost 2 bases, with 13 bases spanning the gap. The germline V gene encodes CDR1 LNHDA and CDR2 SQIVND (reference sequence). CDR3 length: 14 amino acids.

The V call is TRBV5-1, the J call TRBJ2-5; D perhaps matches TRBD2 (6 bases). V shed 0 bases and J shed 2 bases, with 11 bases lying between them. The CDR3 contains 15 residues. Germline V CDR1 and CDR2: SGHRS, YFSETQ. CDR3 bases: TGCGCCAGCAGCTTGGCCGGGACTCGACAAGAGACCCAGTACTTC. Residues: CASSLAGTRQETQYF.

V usage is TRBV18 and J usage is TRBJ1-1; 8 nucleotides line up with TRBD1. V lost 3 bases to trimming and J lost 1 base; unmatched junction nucleotides: 13. CDR1 and CDR2 from the germline V gene are KGHSH and LQKENI. There are 18 residues in the CDR3. In nucleotides, the CDR3 is TGTGCCAGCTCACCTAACGTTTTGACAGGGGCACCGAACACTGAAGCTTTCTTT. The encoded protein is CASSPNVLTGAPNTEAFF.

V is TRBV5-5 and J is TRBJ2-7, with TRBD2 as a possible D gene (5 bases). With 0 bases removed from V and 7 bases from J, the gap between germline ends came to 11 bases. The CDR3 loop spans 13 amino acids. Germline-derived CDR1 and CDR2 are SGHKS and YYEKEE (reference sequence). In DNA, the CDR3 is TGTGCCAGCAGCTTGGGAATTCCGGGGGAGCAGTACTTC. It codes for CASSLGIPGEQYF.

The chain recombines TRBV29-1 with TRBJ1-3; maybe TRBD1 (5 bases). V was cut by 8 bases and J by 2 bases, with 16 bases left in between. Per the germline V gene, CDR1 is SQVTM and CDR2 is ANQGSEA. There are 14 residues in the CDR3. CDR3 sequence: CSLMTGTTGNTIYF. The CDR3 nucleotides read TGCAGCTTAATGACCGGGACTACTGGAAACACCATATATTTT. The variable domain in full, completed from reference TRBV29-1 and TRBJ1-3, reads SAVISQKPSRDICQRGTSLTIQCQVDSQVTMMFWYRQQPGQSLTLIATANQGSEATYESGFVIDKFPISRPNLTFSTLTVSNMSPEDSSIYLCSLMTGTTGNTIYFGEGSWLTVV.

This clone has only a few counts. The V call is TRBV6-6, the J call TRBJ2-3; 11 bases agree with TRBD1. The V gene's germline CDR1 is MNHNY and CDR2 SVGAGI (reference sequence). J gave up 3 bases and V 6 bases, and 5 bases lay outside the gene matches. This CDR3 contains 15 residues. The CDR3 reads CASRIGQGATDTQYF. The CDR3 coding sequence is TGTGCCAGCAGGATCGGACAGGGGGCTACAGATACGCAGTATTTT.

The rearrangement uses TRBV18 and TRBJ1-3; 7 bases are shared with TRBD1. The germline V gene has CDR1 KGHSH and CDR2 LQKENI. The J segment lost 3 bases and the V segment lost 5 bases, leaving 4 bases of the junction unmatched. The CDR3 has 14 amino acids. In DNA form, the CDR3 reads TGTGCCAGCTCAAACGACAGGGTTGGAAACACCATATATTTT. It encodes CASSNDRVGNTIYF.

The V gene is TRBV19, the J gene TRBJ1-5; D uncertain. From germline, CDR1 is LNHDA and CDR2 SQIVND (reference sequence). V was pared by 3 bases and J by 6 bases, with 15 bases between. The CDR3 length is 15 residues. CDR3 bases: TGTGCCAGTAGTATTTGGCTTCGAACCCCTCAGCCCCAGCATTTT. Translation gives CASSIWLRTPQPQHF.

This clone was picked up one time. The chain joins TRBV7-2 to TRBJ1-3; D is ambiguous. This CDR3 region has 16 residues. From germline, CDR1 is SGHTA and CDR2 FQGNSA. With 2 bases removed from V and 4 bases from J, the gap between germline ends came to 15 bases. CDR3 nucleotides: TGTGCCAGCAGCTTATTAGAGTTTCTGGGCGGAAACACCATATATTTT. This gives the protein CASSLLEFLGGNTIYF.

The J gene is TRBJ1-2, the V gene TRBV27; a possible D gene is TRBD1 (6 bases). The germline V gene encodes CDR1 MNHEY and CDR2 SMNVEV (reference sequence). This CDR3 spans 13 amino acids. Trimming pared 3 bases from V and 4 bases from J, leaving 9 bases between. The CDR3 sequence is CASSLQGPYGYTF. The CDR3 DNA follows: TGTGCCAGCAGTTTGCAGGGGCCCTATGGCTACACCTTC.

The J gene is TRBJ1-2, the V gene TRBV9; D unclear. Germline CDR1 SGDLS, CDR2 YYNGEE. V lost 7 bases, J lost 3 bases, and 25 bases lay in between. This CDR3 comprises 17 residues. CDR3 sequence reads: CASEEARGSGGYYGYTF. CDR3 DNA: TGTGCCAGCGAAGAAGCCCGCGGGAGTGGAGGGTACTATGGCTACACCTTC.